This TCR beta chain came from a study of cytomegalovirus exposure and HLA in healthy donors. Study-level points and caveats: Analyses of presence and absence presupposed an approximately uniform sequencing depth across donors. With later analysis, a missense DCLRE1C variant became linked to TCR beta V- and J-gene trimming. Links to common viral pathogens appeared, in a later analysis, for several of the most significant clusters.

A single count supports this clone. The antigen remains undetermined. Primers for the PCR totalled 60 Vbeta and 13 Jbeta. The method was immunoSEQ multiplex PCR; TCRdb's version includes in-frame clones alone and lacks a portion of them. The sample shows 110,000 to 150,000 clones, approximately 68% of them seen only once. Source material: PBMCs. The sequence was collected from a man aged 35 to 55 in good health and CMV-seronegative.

CDR3 sequence (DNA): TGTGCCAGCTCACCGATGAGGGAAGCGTACGAGCAGTACTTC. It codes for CASSPMREAYEQYF. This rearrangement joins TRBV18 to TRBJ2-7, with D possibly TRBD2 on 5 matching bases. In germline, CDR1 is KGHSH, CDR2 LQKENI. CDR3 length: 14 residues. V dropped 3 bases and J dropped 4 bases, with 13 bases sitting between them.